Listed below are T cell receptor beta chains from one sample, sequenced in a study of regulatory T cells in long-lasting Graves disease. TCRdb redid the calling of the multiplex PCR reads with MiXCR, one entry per CDR3 protein. The sample gives roughly 420,000 distinct CDR3 sequences, roughly 15% of which show up once; about 10% is in the top ten. The data were also submitted as part of a second study, on T cells in Graves' hyperthyroidism and ophthalmopathy.

The sample in question was peripheral blood mononuclear cells (PBMCs), obtained at new diagnosis, from a patient treated with antithyroid drugs. The receptors come from a woman aged 25 to 39 with Graves disease. The CDR3 runs from the conserved cysteine through the conserved F or W. A D gene is named only where the DNA matches it firmly. Only part of the rows carry a size: once, few, many, or a class if the clone is expanded.

clone size | J gene | V gene | D gene | CDR3 DNA | CDR3 protein
few | TRBJ2-1 | TRBV7-2 | . | TGTGCCAGCAGCTTACTAACCTCAAGTTGGGGAGATGAGCAGTTCTTC | CASSLLTSSWGDEQFF
. | TRBJ1-1 | TRBV29-1 | TRBD1 | TGCAGCGTTACAGGGGCGTTAGTCTCTGAAGCTTTCTTT | CSVTGALVSEAFF
. | TRBJ2-6 | TRBV7-9 | TRBD1 | TGTGCCAGCCTGGGCGGGACAGGGAAGCTACCGAGGGCCAACGTCCTGACTTTC | CASLGGTGKLPRANVLTF
. | TRBJ1-1 | TRBV30 | . | TGTGCCTGGAGCAACACCGCAAGGGTTTTGACTGAAGATTTCTTT | CAWSNTARVLTEDFF
few | TRBJ2-7 | TRBV12-3/TRBV12-4 | . | TGTGCCAGCAGTTTCCCCTCTGGTGGTCTCTCCTACGAGCAGTACTTC | CASSFPSGGLSYEQYF
few | TRBJ2-1 | TRBV9 | . | TGTGCCAGCAGCCCCCAGGGGGTAGCGGATGTGGGTGAGCAGTTCTTC | CASSPQGVADVGEQFF
. | TRBJ1-4 | TRBV6-2/TRBV6-3 | . | TGTGCCAGCAGTTACTCGGCCACCACTAGACAGCCAACTAATGAAAAACTGTTTTTT | CASSYSATTRQPTNEKLFF
many | TRBJ2-7 | TRBV28 | TRBD1 | TGTGCCAGCTTACGGGACAGCTACGAGCAGTACTTC | CASLRDSYEQYF
many | TRBJ2-1 | TRBV2 | . | TGTGCCAGCAGTTACACCAGAGCCTCCTACAATGAGCAGTTCTTC | CASSYTRASYNEQFF
few | TRBJ2-7 | TRBV27 | . | TGTGCCAGCAGTTCCGATCACCCCCTTTTC | CASSSDHPLF
. | TRBJ2-5 | TRBV29-1 | . | TGCAGCGTAAGGCTTCGGGAGACCCAGTACTTC | CSVRLRETQYF
few | TRBJ1-2 | TRBV10-3 | TRBD1 | TGTGCCATCAGTGAGGGCAGGGGGCAGAGCTATGGCTACACCTTC | CAISEGRGQSYGYTF
many | TRBJ1-1 | TRBV7-2 | TRBD1 | TGTGCCAGCAGCCCCGGGACTACAGGGGAGGGTTTCTTT | CASSPGTTGEGFF
many | TRBJ1-2 | TRBV7-9 | . | TGTGCCAGCAGCTTACTACAGGGTCTGAATGGCTACACCTTC | CASSLLQGLNGYTF
. | TRBJ2-5 | TRBV7-3 | . | TGTGCCAGCAGCTTATTTGGCCACCAAGAGACCCAGTACTTC | CASSLFGHQETQYF
many | TRBJ2-3 | TRBV11-2 | . | TGTGCCAGCAGCTTCAGGGGCCGGTCTAGCACAGATACGCAGTATTTT | CASSFRGRSSTDTQYF
few | TRBJ1-3 | TRBV28 | . | TGTGCCAGCAGTAACTCTGGAAACACCATATATTTT | CASSNSGNTIYF
many | TRBJ2-1 | TRBV20-1 | TRBD2 | TGCAGTGCTAGCTGGACTAGGGACAATGAGCAGTTCTTC | CSASWTRDNEQFF
many | TRBJ2-4 | TRBV11-2 | TRBD2 | TGTGCCAGCAGGTTAGCGGGACCGGGAAACATTCAGTACTTC | CASRLAGPGNIQYF
many | TRBJ1-2 | TRBV2 | TRBD1 | TGTGCCAGCAGTGGCGGCAGGGGGAGTGATGGCTACACCTTC | CASSGGRGSDGYTF
. | TRBJ2-5 | TRBV4-1 | . | TGCGCCAGCAGCCAAGGACATAAAGAGACCCAGTACTTC | CASSQGHKETQYF
many | TRBJ1-1 | TRBV5-1 | . | TGCGCCAGCAGCTTGTGGGCCGAGAACACTGAAGCTTTCTTT | CASSLWAENTEAFF
many | TRBJ2-5 | TRBV6-1 | . | TGTGCCAGCAGTGCTGAGACAACCCAAGAGACCCAGTACTTC | CASSAETTQETQYF
few | TRBJ2-1 | TRBV4-1 | TRBD1 | TGCGCCAGCAGCCAAACAGGGACAGGGGGCTGGGATGAGCAGTTCTTC | CASSQTGTGGWDEQFF
. | TRBJ2-7 | TRBV6-2/TRBV6-3 | . | TGTGCCAGCAAAGGCAGATCATACGAGCAGTACTTC | CASKGRSYEQYF
many | TRBJ2-7 | TRBV6-2/TRBV6-3 | . | TGTGCCAGCAGCGGGCACTACGAGCAGTACTTC | CASSGHYEQYF
few | TRBJ2-1 | TRBV6-1 | TRBD1 | TGTGCCAGCAGCCAAAATCGACAGGGTTTGGTGCAGTTCTTC | CASSQNRQGLVQFF
. | TRBJ2-1 | TRBV19 | . | TGTGCCAGCTCCGGGACTTACTTAAATGAGCAGTTCTTC | CASSGTYLNEQFF
many | TRBJ1-2 | TRBV11-2 | . | TGTGCCAGCACCCGGACCGAGGGTCATAACTATGGCTACACCTTC | CASTRTEGHNYGYTF
few | TRBJ2-5 | TRBV18 | . | TGTGCCAGCTCACCCCGGGCCCACGGGGAGACCCAGTACTTC | CASSPRAHGETQYF
. | TRBJ1-2 | TRBV28 | . | TGTGCCAGCAGTTCAGTTCAGGATTATGGCTACACCTTC | CASSSVQDYGYTF
few | TRBJ2-1 | TRBV25-1 | TRBD2 | TGTGCCAGCCGGCGAAGGGGGGATACCGGGACTAGCGGGAGGATTGAGCTGAGTGAGCAGTTCTTC | CASRRRGDTGTSGRIELSEQFF
many | TRBJ1-2 | TRBV20-1 | . | TGCAGTGCTAGAGATTTAAACAGGGCGGGGTATGGCTACACCTTC | CSARDLNRAGYGYTF
few | TRBJ2-3 | TRBV29-1 | TRBD1 | TGCAGCCTAGGGACAGGGATCACAGATACGCAGTATTTT | CSLGTGITDTQYF
. | TRBJ1-2 | TRBV19 | . | TGTGCCAGTAGTATAAGGAGCATCGCCACCTTC | CASSIRSIATF
. | TRBJ2-1 | TRBV7-4 | TRBD1 | TGTGCCAGCAGCTCCCCCCGACAGGGCTTGGAGCAGTTCTTC | CASSSPRQGLEQFF
many | TRBJ1-5 | TRBV12-3/TRBV12-4 | . | TGTGCCAGCAGTTTAGGACATGACCTTGAGCCCCAGCATTTT | CASSLGHDLEPQHF
many | TRBJ2-5 | TRBV28 | TRBD1 | TGTGCCAGCAGGCTATCTCGGGGACAGCCGAGAGAGACCCAGTACTTC | CASRLSRGQPRETQYF
few | TRBJ2-7 | TRBV7-9 | TRBD1 | TGTGCCAGCAGCGGGGGGACAGGGACCTACGAGCAGTACTTC | CASSGGTGTYEQYF
many | TRBJ2-6 | TRBV9 | . | TGTGCCAGCAGCGCCGGGGGCCCAGCCAACGTCCTGACTTTC | CASSAGGPANVLTF
. | TRBJ1-1 | TRBV4-3 | . | TGCGCCAGCAGCCTCGAAGTATATACTGAAGCTTTCTTT | CASSLEVYTEAFF
. | TRBJ2-1 | TRBV7-3 | TRBD2 | TGTGCCAGCGACCTAGCGGGAGTCAATGAGCAGTTCTTC | CASDLAGVNEQFF
. | TRBJ2-6 | TRBV6-1 | . | TGTGCCAGCAATCCTCCGGGGGCCAACGTCCTGACTTTC | CASNPPGANVLTF
few | TRBJ1-1 | TRBV5-1 | . | TGCGCCAGCAGCTTGACAGGGAACGTTGAAGCTTTCTTT | CASSLTGNVEAFF
few | TRBJ2-7 | TRBV14 | . | TGTGCCAGCAGCCAAGATGGGACGTCCCCGCGCGAGCAGTACTTC | CASSQDGTSPREQYF
. | TRBJ1-1 | TRBV6-2/TRBV6-3 | . | TGTGCCAGCTCCGGCCTCGGAAGCACTGAAGCTTTCTTT | CASSGLGSTEAFF
many | TRBJ2-7 | TRBV5-1 | TRBD1 | TGCGCCAGCAGCGACCAGAGACAGGGGGAGCTCCACGAGCAGTACTTC | CASSDQRQGELHEQYF
many | TRBJ2-5 | TRBV5-1 | TRBD1 | TGCGCCAGCAGCAGGGGACAGCTTATTCAAGAGACCCAGTACTTC | CASSRGQLIQETQYF
few | TRBJ1-2 | TRBV20-1 | TRBD1 | TGCAGTGCTAGTCGGACAGGCTCGCTAGGTGGCTACACCTTC | CSASRTGSLGGYTF